This T cell receptor (beta chain) was observed in a study of CD8 T cells in ankylosing spondylitis. Findings and limits, study-wide: What appeared characteristic of ankylosing spondylitis blood was a TCR beta motif of several highly homologous variants.

This CDR3 is 12 amino acids long. The V and J ends lost 6 bases and 6 bases respectively, with 11 bases between them. Per the germline V gene, CDR1 is KGHSH and CDR2 is LQKENI. In TCRdb, the 5' RACE reads were re-called with MiXCR into one record per CDR3 protein. The top ten hold roughly 0.51% of the sample, which has some 840,000 distinct CDR3 sequences, around 11% seen once. Regarding this clonotype: The antigen is undetermined.

This receptor was identified in a male donor with ankylosing spondylitis. The sequenced sample was blood, either unsorted or a sorted T cell fraction (not recorded which). V gene TRBV18 combines with J gene TRBJ1-2, with D perhaps TRBD1 (6 bases). The CDR3, as DNA: TGTGCCAGCTCCCCGGGGGGCGATGGCTACACCTTC. Protein product: CASSPGGDGYTF.